This T cell receptor beta chain was found in a study of metastatic and nonmetastatic thyroid tumors. In the study overall: Malignant thyroid and benign thyroid patients provided blood and tumor or nodule tissue whose repertoires were compared. Study-wide points: In both blood and tumor samples, TCR beta diversity was reported significantly higher for malignant than benign nodules.

Thyroid surgery was performed in patients who had received no treatment beforehand. Germline CDR1 is SEHNR and CDR2 is FQNEAQ (reference sequence). The V gene lost 4 bases and the J gene lost 4 bases, with 14 bases spanning the gap. CDR3 length equals 14 residues. Authors' data handling: Differences in CDR3 between clinicopathological groups were drawn on to build a classifier intended to discriminate distant-metastatic papillary thyroid cancer patients. TCRdb re-called clones from the PCR reads using MiXCR. V and J calls and clone size were set by TCRdb, not the authors. The sample records fewer than 40,000 clones, 25% being singletons. At least ten counts were recorded for this clone. Its target is unknown.

This chain connects TRBV7-9 to TRBJ2-7; the D gene is possibly TRBD1 (6 bases). This clonotype was sampled from a female donor with papillary thyroid cancer or a benign thyroid nodule (not recorded which). Some clones in this sample may be carry-over from other donors' samples. The specimen was blood. CDR3 nucleotides: TGTGCCAGCAGCTCGGACAGCCGGACGTACGAGCAGTACTTC. This encodes CASSSDSRTYEQYF.